This T cell receptor (beta chain) was recovered during a study of metastatic and nonmetastatic thyroid tumors. Overall study context: Repertoires of blood and of tissue (tumor or nodule) from malignant and benign thyroid patients were compared.

Regarding the study as a whole: Benign nodules reportedly had significantly lower TCR beta diversity than malignant thyroid tumors in blood and tumor.

Until they underwent thyroid surgery, no patient had received any treatment. This clone was seen repeatedly, ten times or more. Its specificity is not known. Germline and junction disagree at one end, which may indicate a read error. This specimen includes other DNA sequences encoding the same CDR3. Original handling: A classifier for distant metastasis in papillary thyroid cancer was constructed using CDR3 differences observed across clinicopathological groups. TCRdb re-called clones via MiXCR from the PCR reads. The authors' filters were not applied to this entry. The table shows 30,000 to 40,000 clones, with about a fifth occurring only once. CDR1 SGHVS and CDR2 FQNEAQ come from the germline V gene. The CDR3 length is 13 residues.

Sequencing was carried out using tumor tissue. The genes are TRBV7-8 and TRBJ1-4, with D perhaps matching TRBD1 (5 bases). The TCR was taken from a male donor with papillary thyroid cancer or a benign thyroid nodule (not recorded which). Some clones in this sample may be carry-over from other donors' samples. CDR3 protein: CASRKGINEKLFF. The CDR3 coding sequence is TGCGCCAGCAGAAAGGGGATTAATGAAAAACTGTTTTTT.